The clone carrying this T cell receptor (beta chain) was seen ten or more times. Its target is unknown. CDR3 length equals 14 residues. Trimming pared 0 bases from V and 9 bases from J, leaving 14 bases between. Looked up from germline, CDR1 is MNHNS and CDR2 is SASEGT. A single record per CDR3 protein comes from TCRdb applying MiXCR to the reads. The sample carries nearly 450,000 distinct CDR3 sequences, 25% to 40% recorded once. The data belong to a study of T cell repertoires in cytomegalovirus infection. About the research overall: Public signatures in TCR beta pointed to CMV infection and matching HLA type. Study results and caveats: Summed frequency of public TCR beta families distinguished CMV carriers with the relevant HLA. The study found HLA-C-restricted CMV-specific TCR beta clonotypes dominating the ex vivo response.

The chain links TRBV6-1 to TRBJ1-2, with D uncertain. This clonotype originated in a human donor in good health (CMV status not recorded). Some clones in this sample may be carry-over from other donors' samples. The sequenced material came from PBMCs. The CDR3 protein is CASSEAPAVNRYTF. The CDR3 coding sequence is TGTGCCAGCAGTGAAGCCCCCGCAGTAAATCGCTACACCTTC.